The 20 T cell receptor beta chains listed next were all sequenced from one sample in a study of radiotherapy plus CTLA-4 blockade in lung cancer. Here immunoSEQ multiplex PCR was the method, and the copy in TCRdb shows in-frame clones only, minus some. Here the sample spans 55,000 to 80,000 clones, roughly 80% being singletons. Sequencing was performed on peripheral blood, taken from a patient treated with radiotherapy plus ipilimumab. Receptors originate from a human donor with non-small cell lung cancer who had a complete response to radiotherapy plus ipilimumab.

This chain joins TRBV6-5 and TRBJ1-1; D possibly corresponds to TRBD1 (6 bases). The CDR3 contains 12 residues. The ends were cut back, 10 bases at V and 1 base at J, with 10 bases in the middle. CDR1 MNHEY and CDR2 SVGAGI come from the germline V gene. This chain's CDR3 is CATRGGNTEAFF. Written as DNA, the CDR3 is TGTGCCACCAGGGGAGGGAACACTGAAGCTTTCTTT.

The count of this clone is one. This chain uses TRBV5-6 with TRBJ1-6; no reliable D call. The V gene's germline CDR1 is SGHDT and CDR2 YYEEEE. The V gene lost 1 base and the J gene lost 0 bases, with 8 bases spanning the gap. The CDR3 runs to 16 residues. The CDR3 loop reads CASSLKGSSYNSPLHF. CDR3 DNA sequence: TGTGCCAGCAGCTTGAAAGGAAGCTCCTATAATTCACCCCTCCACTTT.

The chain uses TRBV5-4 and TRBJ1-4, with D uncertain. Trimming cost V 1 base and J 0 bases, with 10 bases left between them. Germline assignment: CDR1 SGHNT and CDR2 YYREEE (reference sequence). The CDR3 extends over 16 amino acids. CDR3 nucleotide sequence: TGTGCCAGCAGCTTGTACCCGGATCCAACTAATGAAAAACTGTTTTTT. It is translated as CASSLYPDPTNEKLFF.

There are a few counts of this clone. The chain combines TRBV7-9 with TRBJ2-1; TRBD1 is a possible D gene (6 bases). The CDR3 consists of 16 residues. V lost 3 bases, J lost 6 bases, and 18 bases lay in between. Germline CDR1 and CDR2: SEHNR and FQNEAQ (reference sequence). CDR3 sequence: CASSLMTGRSFNEQFF. The DNA for the CDR3 is TGTGCCAGCAGCTTGATGACAGGCAGATCTTTCAATGAGCAGTTCTTC. The entire variable domain, with the rest obtained from reference TRBV7-9 and TRBJ2-1, is as follows: DTGVSQNPRHKITKRGQNVTFRCDPISEHNRLYWYRQTLGQGPEFLTYFQNEAQLEKSRLLSDRFSAERPKGSFSTLEIQRTEQGDSAMYLCASSLMTGRSFNEQFFGPGTRLTVL.

The V call is TRBV7-9, the J call TRBJ1-4; no clear D. This CDR3 is built from 13 residues. Trimming took off 5 bases at V and 8 bases at J, with 12 bases between the two ends. CDR1 and CDR2 (germline): SEHNR, FQNEAQ (reference sequence). The CDR3 nucleotides are TGTGCCAGCAGCCCGGACCTGGGGGAAAAACTGTTTTTT. This translates into CASSPDLGEKLFF.

V and J are TRBV4-3 and TRBJ2-2; TRBD2 matches 14 bases. Trimming at V came to 0 bases and at J to 3 bases, leaving 9 bases not matched to a gene. In germline, CDR1 is LGHNA, CDR2 YSLEER. The CDR3 sequence is 20 residues long. CDR3 sequence (DNA): TGCGCCAGCAGCCAAGAACCTGGACTAGCGGGAGGAATGGACACCGGGGAGCTGTTTTTT. Its translation is CASSQEPGLAGGMDTGELFF.

This CDR3 reads CASRGQDSNQPQHF. CDR3 DNA sequence: TGCGCCAGCAGGGGGCAAGATAGCAATCAGCCCCAGCATTTT. This chain joins TRBV23-1 and TRBJ1-5; D possibly corresponds to TRBD1 (5 bases). TRBV23-1 is assigned to the ORF class and has an uncertain function. CDR3 length equals 14 residues. Trimming pared 6 bases from V and 0 bases from J, leaving 9 bases between.

The chain employs TRBV9 and TRBJ2-5; 7 nucleotides match TRBD2. Unmatched junction bases numbered 16, after V lost 0 bases and J lost 2 bases. The CDR3 has 19 amino acids. Germline V gives CDR1 SGDLS, CDR2 YYNGEE. The CDR3 nucleotides are TGTGCCAGCAGCGTAGGAGGAGGGGCGGCTAGCGGAACACAAGAGACCCAGTACTTC. Its translation: CASSVGGGAASGTQETQYF. Looking up the rest from reference TRBV9 and TRBJ2-5 gives the full variable domain: DSGVTQTPKHLITATGQRVTLRCSPRSGDLSVYWYQQSLDQGLQFLIQYYNGEERAKGNILERFSAQQFPDLHSELNLSSLELGDSALYFCASSVGGGAASGTQETQYFGPGTRLLVL.

This chain joins TRBV10-1 and TRBJ1-1, with no clear D. The CDR3 has 13 amino acids. CDR1 is WNHNN, CDR2 SYGVQD, per germline (reference sequence). Trimming cost V 2 bases and J 0 bases, with 4 bases left between them. The DNA for the CDR3 is TGCGCCAGCAGTGAGACTGTGAACACTGAAGCTTTCTTT. It translates to CASSETVNTEAFF.

This chain uses TRBV9 with TRBJ1-2; D call uncertain. This CDR3 is built from 13 residues. The V gene lost 0 bases and the J gene lost 1 base, with 4 bases spanning the gap. CDR1 SGDLS and CDR2 YYNGEE come from the germline V gene. DNA for the CDR3: TGTGCCAGCAGCGTAGACAGTAACTATGGCTACACCTTC. Protein sequence: CASSVDSNYGYTF.

V is TRBV18 and J is TRBJ2-1; TRBD2 aligns across 11 bases. Germline lookup yields CDR1 KGHSH and CDR2 LQKENI. The junction had 6 bases not matched to a gene; V was cut back by 2 bases and J by 9 bases. This CDR3 has 15 amino acids. CDR3 DNA sequence: TGTGCCAGCTCACCAACTAGCGGGAGCTTGGGTGAGCAGTTCTTC. This translates into CASSPTSGSLGEQFF.

The chain employs TRBV27 and TRBJ2-4; D possibly corresponds to TRBD2 (5 bases). Looked up from germline, CDR1 is MNHEY and CDR2 is SMNVEV (reference sequence). The CDR3 is made up of 14 amino acids. Trimming removed 3 bases at V and 2 bases at J, with 8 bases between. For the CDR3, the DNA is TGTGCCAGCAGTTTGAGGGAATCCAAAAACATTCAGTACTTC. Translating gives CASSLRESKNIQYF.

The count of this clone is one. V usage is TRBV6-1 and J usage is TRBJ1-2; D gene uncertain. Germline CDR1 is MNHNS and CDR2 is SASEGT. V was cut by 3 bases and J by 8 bases, with 7 bases left in between. CDR3 size: 11 residues. For the CDR3, the DNA is TGTGCCAGCAGTGACGGACGGGGCTACACCTTC. Encoded protein: CASSDGRGYTF.

The table lists this clone with a count of one. J is TRBJ1-2 and V is TRBV29-1; a weak D match, TRBD1 (5 bases). The CDR3 runs 13 residues. The ends were cut back, 3 bases at V and 7 bases at J, with 15 bases in the middle. Germline V gene data show CDR1 as SQVTM and CDR2 as ANQGSEA. CDR3 nucleotides: TGCAGCGTTGAGGGGCAGTGGAGAGGTGGCTACACCTTC. Translation: CSVEGQWRGGYTF.

The chain employs TRBV9 and TRBJ1-1; 7 bases agree with TRBD1. The CDR3 has 12 amino acids. The trim removed 4 bases at V and 7 bases at J, leaving 4 bases unmatched. Germline assignment: CDR1 SGDLS and CDR2 YYNGEE. The DNA for the CDR3 is TGTGCCAGCAGCCCTACAGGGGTTGAAGCTTTCTTT. It codes for CASSPTGVEAFF.

The chain has TRBV30 and TRBJ1-2, with D unresolved. Germline values: CDR1 GTSNPN, CDR2 SVGIG (reference sequence). V was clipped by 7 bases and J by 3 bases, with 18 bases between them. The CDR3 is 14 residues long. This chain's CDR3 is CALLKPTRDYGYTF. CDR3 DNA sequence: TGTGCCTTGCTAAAGCCGACAAGGGACTATGGCTACACCTTC.

V is TRBV7-9 and J is TRBJ1-5; a possible D gene is TRBD1 (6 bases). Germline V gene data show CDR1 as SEHNR and CDR2 as FQNEAQ (reference sequence). The V and J ends lost 5 bases and 7 bases respectively, with 15 bases between them. CDR3 length: 14 amino acids. This chain's CDR3 is CASSRGGSGQPQHF. The DNA of the CDR3 is TGTGCCAGCAGCCGCGGGGGCTCAGGGCAGCCCCAGCATTTT.

J is TRBJ2-5 and V is TRBV7-2; D possibly corresponds to TRBD1 (5 bases). The CDR3 covers 13 residues. The germline V gene has CDR1 SGHTA and CDR2 FQGNSA. The V gene lost 6 bases and the J gene lost 4 bases, with 12 bases spanning the gap. This chain's CDR3 is CASRQAGSETQYF. CDR3 sequence (DNA): TGTGCCAGCAGACAAGCAGGGTCAGAGACCCAGTACTTC.

This chain links TRBV18 with TRBJ2-5; D ambiguous. CDR3 length: 11 residues. The germline V gene encodes CDR1 KGHSH and CDR2 LQKENI. The V end was cut by 6 bases, the J end by 6 bases, with 8 bases between. CDR3 nucleotide sequence: TGTGCCAGCTCCCCTAAACAGACCCAGTACTTC. This translates into CASSPKQTQYF.

The chain carries TRBV6-6 and TRBJ2-5; D remains ambiguous. Germline lookup yields CDR1 MNHNY and CDR2 SVGAGI (reference sequence). The CDR3 totals 11 residues. Trimming pared 5 bases from V and 1 base from J, leaving 2 bases between. CDR3 region: CASSRQETQYF. CDR3 nucleotide sequence: TGTGCCAGCAGTCGCCAAGAGACCCAGTACTTC.